A selection of T cell receptor beta chains follows, all from one sample in a study of T-cell reconstitution after alpha-beta-depleted transplantation in children. TCRdb re-called the PCR reads with MiXCR, one entry per CDR3 protein. Among about 980,000 distinct CDR3 sequences listed, about 30% were seen once. The sample was PBMCs, mostly from graft donor cells, taken 360 days after TCRalphabeta/CD19-depleted stem cell transplant. All receptors derive from a boy under three years old who had a stem cell transplant for SCID, so the T cells may come from the graft donor. The CDR3 runs from the conserved cysteine through the conserved F or W. Fields, in order: V gene, J gene, clone size, D gene, CDR3 DNA, CDR3 protein. The D gene is left open where the match is weak. Only some rows state a clone size, as once, few, many or a class for expanded clones.

v_call: TRBV5-1
j_call: TRBJ2-2
clone_size: few
d_call: TRBD1
cdr3_nt: TGCGCCAGCAGCCTCTGGACAGGAACGAACACCGGGGAGCTGTTTTTT
cdr3_aa: CASSLWTGTNTGELFF

v_call: TRBV12-3/TRBV12-4
j_call: TRBJ2-4
clone_size: NA
d_call: TRBD2
cdr3_nt: TGTGCCAGCAGTTTGGTCGGGGGGGAGGGCATTCAGTACTTC
cdr3_aa: CASSLVGGEGIQYF

v_call: TRBV15
j_call: TRBJ1-4
clone_size: few
d_call: TRBD1
cdr3_nt: TGTGCCACCAGCAGAGAGGGAGCAGGGGGCGATGAAAAACTGTTTTTT
cdr3_aa: CATSREGAGGDEKLFF

v_call: TRBV20-1
j_call: TRBJ2-7
clone_size: many
d_call: TRBD2
cdr3_nt: TGCAGTGCAAGCGGGGGGGCGAATGGGTACGAGCAGTACTTC
cdr3_aa: CSASGGANGYEQYF

v_call: TRBV13
j_call: TRBJ2-7
clone_size: few
d_call: NA
cdr3_nt: TGTGCCAGCAGCCGCCGGGACGGATCCTACGAGCAGTACTTC
cdr3_aa: CASSRRDGSYEQYF

v_call: TRBV5-6
j_call: TRBJ1-2
clone_size: NA
d_call: NA
cdr3_nt: TGTGCCAGCAGCTTGGCCCTTTTCGGGGGCGATGGCTACACCTTC
cdr3_aa: CASSLALFGGDGYTF

v_call: TRBV28
j_call: TRBJ2-7
clone_size: NA
d_call: TRBD1
cdr3_nt: TGTGCCAGCAGTTTAACGGGGACAGGGAAAGGGTCTGGGTACGAGCAGTACTTC
cdr3_aa: CASSLTGTGKGSGYEQYF

v_call: TRBV3-1
j_call: TRBJ2-5
clone_size: many
d_call: NA
cdr3_nt: TGTGCCAGCAGCCAAGAGACCCAGTACTTC
cdr3_aa: CASSQETQYF

v_call: TRBV5-1
j_call: TRBJ2-1
clone_size: many
d_call: TRBD1
cdr3_nt: TGCGCCAGCAGCTTGCCCCGGACAGGGGGAGGCAATGAGCAGTTCTTC
cdr3_aa: CASSLPRTGGGNEQFF

v_call: TRBV5-1
j_call: TRBJ1-4
clone_size: NA
d_call: TRBD1
cdr3_nt: TGCGCCAGCAAAAAACAGGGGTCAACTAATGAAAAACTGTTTTTT
cdr3_aa: CASKKQGSTNEKLFF

v_call: TRBV5-1
j_call: TRBJ2-2
clone_size: NA
d_call: NA
cdr3_nt: TGCGCCAGCAGCGGGACTCCCACCGGGGAGCTGTTTTTT
cdr3_aa: CASSGTPTGELFF

v_call: TRBV12-3/TRBV12-4
j_call: TRBJ1-1
clone_size: NA
d_call: NA
cdr3_nt: TGTGCCAGCAGTTTACGACTGCTGAACACTGAAGCTTTCTTT
cdr3_aa: CASSLRLLNTEAFF

v_call: TRBV5-1
j_call: TRBJ2-2
clone_size: few
d_call: TRBD1
cdr3_nt: TGCGCCAGCAGCTTGGCCCCAGGGGGCGGGACCGGGGAGCTGTTTTTT
cdr3_aa: CASSLAPGGGTGELFF

v_call: TRBV28
j_call: TRBJ2-6
clone_size: NA
d_call: NA
cdr3_nt: TGTGCCAGCAGTTCATGGCCCTCTGGGGCCAACGTCCTGACTTTC
cdr3_aa: CASSSWPSGANVLTF

v_call: TRBV12-3/TRBV12-4
j_call: TRBJ2-2
clone_size: NA
d_call: TRBD2
cdr3_nt: TGTGCCAGCAGCCGACCTCCGGGGGGGTTAAACACCGGGGAGCTGTTTTTT
cdr3_aa: CASSRPPGGLNTGELFF

v_call: TRBV12-3/TRBV12-4
j_call: TRBJ2-7
clone_size: many
d_call: NA
cdr3_nt: TGTGCCAGCAGTTTAAGCCGCGAGCAGTACTTC
cdr3_aa: CASSLSREQYF

v_call: TRBV9
j_call: TRBJ2-1
clone_size: few
d_call: TRBD2
cdr3_nt: TGTGCCAGCAGCGTGCTAGCGGCGTCTAACAATGAGCAGTTCTTC
cdr3_aa: CASSVLAASNNEQFF

v_call: TRBV24-1
j_call: TRBJ1-5
clone_size: NA
d_call: NA
cdr3_nt: TGTGCCACCAGTGACCCCCGACACGGTGGGGATCAGCCCCAGCATTTT
cdr3_aa: CATSDPRHGGDQPQHF

v_call: TRBV29-1
j_call: TRBJ1-1
clone_size: once
d_call: NA
cdr3_nt: TGCAGCGTTGAGGCGGTTTGGGGGGGAAGCACTGAAGCTTTCTTT
cdr3_aa: CSVEAVWGGSTEAFF

v_call: TRBV7-9
j_call: TRBJ2-1
clone_size: few
d_call: NA
cdr3_nt: TGTGCCAGCAGCTACACCGGGATTACTATAGATGAGCAGTTCTTC
cdr3_aa: CASSYTGITIDEQFF

v_call: TRBV5-1
j_call: TRBJ2-4
clone_size: few
d_call: NA
cdr3_nt: TGCGCCAGCAGCCCTTCGGTGTGGCAGACGGGAAACATTCAGTACTTC
cdr3_aa: CASSPSVWQTGNIQYF

v_call: TRBV5-1
j_call: TRBJ2-7
clone_size: NA
d_call: TRBD1
cdr3_nt: TGCGCCAGCAGCTTCGGGACAGGGGAAAACGAGCAGTACTTC
cdr3_aa: CASSFGTGENEQYF

v_call: TRBV29-1
j_call: TRBJ1-1
clone_size: NA
d_call: TRBD1
cdr3_nt: TGCAGCGTTGACGGCCCCGGGACAGTGAACACTGAAGCTTTCTTT
cdr3_aa: CSVDGPGTVNTEAFF

v_call: TRBV7-6
j_call: TRBJ2-7
clone_size: few
d_call: NA
cdr3_nt: TGTGCCAGCAGCCAGGCAGCGGAATTTTCCTACGAGCAGTACTTC
cdr3_aa: CASSQAAEFSYEQYF

v_call: TRBV28
j_call: TRBJ2-5
clone_size: NA
d_call: NA
cdr3_nt: TGTGCCAGCGGTGGACTCGACACTCTAGGGGAGACCCAGTACTTC
cdr3_aa: CASGGLDTLGETQYF

v_call: TRBV5-5
j_call: TRBJ2-7
clone_size: NA
d_call: NA
cdr3_nt: TGTGCCAGCAGCTTGTCCGGCCGCGACGGAACCTACGAGCAGTACTTC
cdr3_aa: CASSLSGRDGTYEQYF

v_call: TRBV4-1
j_call: TRBJ2-3
clone_size: NA
d_call: TRBD2
cdr3_nt: TGCGCCAGCAGCCGGGGAACTAGCGGGGGGTCCACAGATACGCAGTATTTT
cdr3_aa: CASSRGTSGGSTDTQYF

v_call: TRBV6-2/TRBV6-3
j_call: TRBJ1-5
clone_size: few
d_call: NA
cdr3_nt: TGTGCCAGCACCTACGCCAATCTCGATCAGCCCCAGCATTTT
cdr3_aa: CASTYANLDQPQHF

v_call: TRBV5-1
j_call: TRBJ2-2
clone_size: few
d_call: NA
cdr3_nt: TGCGCCAGCAGCTACCCGACAGTTTACACCGGGGAGCTGTTTTTT
cdr3_aa: CASSYPTVYTGELFF

v_call: TRBV9
j_call: TRBJ1-2
clone_size: NA
d_call: TRBD1
cdr3_nt: TGTGCCAGCAGCGTTCAGGGGGCAGGCTATGGCTACACCTTC
cdr3_aa: CASSVQGAGYGYTF

v_call: TRBV30
j_call: TRBJ2-2
clone_size: NA
d_call: NA
cdr3_nt: TGTGCCTGGAGTGGTCAGGACACCGGGGAGCTGTTTTTT
cdr3_aa: CAWSGQDTGELFF

v_call: TRBV20-1
j_call: TRBJ1-2
clone_size: NA
d_call: TRBD1
cdr3_nt: TGCAGTGCTAGAGAGGCCAGGGGGTACTATGGCTACACCTTC
cdr3_aa: CSAREARGYYGYTF

v_call: TRBV7-9
j_call: TRBJ2-5
clone_size: NA
d_call: NA
cdr3_nt: TGTGCCAGCGGCCAGGGGGGGTCCTTCCAAGAGACCCAGTACTTC
cdr3_aa: CASGQGGSFQETQYF

v_call: TRBV5-1
j_call: TRBJ2-2
clone_size: few
d_call: TRBD2
cdr3_nt: TGCGCCACCCGGACTAGCGGGGACACCGGGGAGCTGTTTTTT
cdr3_aa: CATRTSGDTGELFF

v_call: TRBV5-1
j_call: TRBJ2-3
clone_size: many
d_call: NA
cdr3_nt: TGCGCCAGCAGCGGAAGCCGCACAGATACGCAGTATTTT
cdr3_aa: CASSGSRTDTQYF

v_call: TRBV7-3
j_call: TRBJ2-3
clone_size: NA
d_call: TRBD2
cdr3_nt: TGTGCCAGCAGCCCCCCAGGGACTACCCTCACAGATACGCAGTATTTT
cdr3_aa: CASSPPGTTLTDTQYF

v_call: TRBV5-1
j_call: TRBJ1-1
clone_size: NA
d_call: NA
cdr3_nt: TGCGCCAGCAGCTTGGGGGTTATGGGGGACACTGAAGCTTTCTTT
cdr3_aa: CASSLGVMGDTEAFF

v_call: TRBV12-3/TRBV12-4
j_call: TRBJ1-5
clone_size: NA
d_call: NA
cdr3_nt: TGTGCCAGCAGCCGGGACGCAGAGTATAATCAGCCCCAGCATTTT
cdr3_aa: CASSRDAEYNQPQHF

v_call: TRBV6-5
j_call: TRBJ1-1
clone_size: NA
d_call: NA
cdr3_nt: TGTGCCAGCAGTTACGGGTGGAACACTGAAGCTTTCTTT
cdr3_aa: CASSYGWNTEAFF

v_call: TRBV12-3/TRBV12-4
j_call: TRBJ2-5
clone_size: NA
d_call: NA
cdr3_nt: TGTGCCAGCAGTTTGGTCCCCCGGGGCGAGACCCAGTACTTC
cdr3_aa: CASSLVPRGETQYF

v_call: TRBV4-1
j_call: TRBJ1-1
clone_size: NA
d_call: NA
cdr3_nt: TGCGCCAGCAGCCAAGTAGACCGAGAAAGAGGCACTGAAGCTTTCTTT
cdr3_aa: CASSQVDRERGTEAFF

v_call: TRBV4-1
j_call: TRBJ2-2
clone_size: NA
d_call: NA
cdr3_nt: TGCGCCAGCAGCCAAGTAGGGCTTCGCACCGGGGAGCTGTTTTTT
cdr3_aa: CASSQVGLRTGELFF

v_call: TRBV7-3
j_call: TRBJ2-7
clone_size: NA
d_call: TRBD2
cdr3_nt: TGTGCCAGCAGCCTGACTAGCGGGTCCCACGAGCAGTACTTC
cdr3_aa: CASSLTSGSHEQYF

v_call: TRBV7-9
j_call: TRBJ2-1
clone_size: few
d_call: TRBD1
cdr3_nt: TGTGCCAGCAGCTTGGACAGGGTTTTCAATGAGCAGTTCTTC
cdr3_aa: CASSLDRVFNEQFF

v_call: TRBV12-3/TRBV12-4
j_call: TRBJ2-1
clone_size: few
d_call: NA
cdr3_nt: TGTGCCAGCAGTAGAAACCGGGACATCTATGAGCAGTTCTTC
cdr3_aa: CASSRNRDIYEQFF

v_call: TRBV2
j_call: TRBJ2-2
clone_size: once
d_call: TRBD1
cdr3_nt: TGTGCCAGCAGTGAACCGGACAGGGGATGGGCCGACACCGGGGAGCTGTTTTTT
cdr3_aa: CASSEPDRGWADTGELFF

v_call: TRBV20-1
j_call: TRBJ2-5
clone_size: NA
d_call: NA
cdr3_nt: TGCAGTGCCCAAGGAGGGGTGTTGGAGACCCAGTACTTC
cdr3_aa: CSAQGGVLETQYF

v_call: TRBV10-3
j_call: TRBJ2-2
clone_size: few
d_call: NA
cdr3_nt: TGTGCCATCAGTCGAGAGGCCGGGGAGCTGTTTTTT
cdr3_aa: CAISREAGELFF

v_call: TRBV6-5
j_call: TRBJ2-1
clone_size: few
d_call: TRBD1
cdr3_nt: TGTGCCAGCAGTTACGCTACCCCGGGACAGGGTCCCAATGAGCAGTTCTTC
cdr3_aa: CASSYATPGQGPNEQFF

v_call: TRBV5-1
j_call: TRBJ2-1
clone_size: NA
d_call: TRBD2
cdr3_nt: TGCGCCAGCAGTCTAGCGGTAAACTCCTACAATGAGCAGTTCTTC
cdr3_aa: CASSLAVNSYNEQFF

v_call: TRBV20-1
j_call: TRBJ2-1
clone_size: few
d_call: NA
cdr3_nt: TGCAGTGCTGGGAGTGTGGGGGCGTGGATCAGTGAGCAGTTCTTC
cdr3_aa: CSAGSVGAWISEQFF

v_call: TRBV5-1
j_call: TRBJ2-3
clone_size: NA
d_call: TRBD2
cdr3_nt: TGCGCCAGCAGCTCCTCCCTTACTAGCGGGGGAGCAGATACGCAGTATTTT
cdr3_aa: CASSSSLTSGGADTQYF

v_call: TRBV5-1
j_call: TRBJ2-1
clone_size: NA
d_call: NA
cdr3_nt: TGCGCCAGCAGCACAACAGGGAAGGGCAATGAGCAGTTCTTC
cdr3_aa: CASSTTGKGNEQFF

v_call: TRBV28
j_call: TRBJ2-3
clone_size: NA
d_call: NA
cdr3_nt: TGTGCCAGCAGTTTGGCCCCGCAGGACACAGATACGCAGTATTTT
cdr3_aa: CASSLAPQDTDTQYF

v_call: TRBV5-1
j_call: TRBJ2-3
clone_size: NA
d_call: TRBD1
cdr3_nt: TGCGCCAGCAGCCCTCACGGGACAGCCACAGATACGCAGTATTTT
cdr3_aa: CASSPHGTATDTQYF

v_call: TRBV28
j_call: TRBJ2-7
clone_size: NA
d_call: NA
cdr3_nt: TGTGCCAGCAGTTTCCGGGACCTTAGCTACGAGCAGTACTTC
cdr3_aa: CASSFRDLSYEQYF

v_call: TRBV15
j_call: TRBJ2-6
clone_size: NA
d_call: NA
cdr3_nt: TGTGCCACCAGCAGGCTTCCTTCTGGGGCCAACGTCCTGACTTTC
cdr3_aa: CATSRLPSGANVLTF

v_call: TRBV20-1
j_call: TRBJ2-7
clone_size: many
d_call: NA
cdr3_nt: TGCAGTGCTACAGGGACCTACGAGCAGTACTTC
cdr3_aa: CSATGTYEQYF

v_call: TRBV6-1
j_call: TRBJ2-2
clone_size: few
d_call: NA
cdr3_nt: TGTGCCAGCAGTCCTACGGGACTGGGCACCGGGGAGCTGTTTTTT
cdr3_aa: CASSPTGLGTGELFF